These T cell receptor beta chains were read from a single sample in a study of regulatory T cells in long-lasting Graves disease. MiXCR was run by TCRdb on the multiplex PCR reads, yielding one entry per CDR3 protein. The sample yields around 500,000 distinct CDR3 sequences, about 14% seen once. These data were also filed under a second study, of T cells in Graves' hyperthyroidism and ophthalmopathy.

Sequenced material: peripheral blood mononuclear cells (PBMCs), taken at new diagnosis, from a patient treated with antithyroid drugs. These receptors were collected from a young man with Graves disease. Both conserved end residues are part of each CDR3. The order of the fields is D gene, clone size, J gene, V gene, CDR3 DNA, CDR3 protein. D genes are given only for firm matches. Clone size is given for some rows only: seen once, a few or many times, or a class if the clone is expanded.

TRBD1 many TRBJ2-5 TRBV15 TGTGCCACCAGCAAACCCGGGACAGGACAAGAGACCCAGTACTTC CATSKPGTGQETQYF
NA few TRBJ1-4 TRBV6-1 TGTGCCACTTGGGGCGGGTTGGAAAAACTGTTTTTT CATWGGLEKLFF
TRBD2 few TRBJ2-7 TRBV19 TGTGCCAGTAGTTCGGTGGGGAGGGACGAGCAGTACTTC CASSSVGRDEQYF
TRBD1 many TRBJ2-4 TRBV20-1 TGCAGTGCTGCCGGGACAGAGGGAAACATTCAGTACTTC CSAAGTEGNIQYF
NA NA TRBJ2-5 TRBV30 TGTGCCTGGGGACAGCACCAAGAGGCCCAGTACTTC CAWGQHQEAQYF
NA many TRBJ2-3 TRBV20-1 TGCAGTGCTAGTCAGACGTCAGATACGCAGTATTTT CSASQTSDTQYF
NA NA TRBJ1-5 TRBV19 TGTGCCAGTAATACGCAGGGAAGGAGCAATCAGCCCCAGCATTTT CASNTQGRSNQPQHF
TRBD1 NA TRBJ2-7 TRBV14 TGTGCCAGCAGCCAAGACCCCTACAGGGGCACAACCTACGAGCAGTACTTC CASSQDPYRGTTYEQYF
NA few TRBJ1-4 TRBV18 TGTGCCAGCTCCCCTGGACAGCCCGGTACTAATGAAAAACTGTTTTTT CASSPGQPGTNEKLFF
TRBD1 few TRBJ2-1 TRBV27 TGTGCCAGCAGGCCGGGACAGTACTACAATGAGCAGTTCTTC CASRPGQYYNEQFF
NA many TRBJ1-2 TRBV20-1 TGCAGTGCAAGGGACCCGGGGGGCTACACCTTC CSARDPGGYTF
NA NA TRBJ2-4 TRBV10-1 TGCGCCAGCAGTGACACGGACGTCGGCATTCAGTACTTC CASSDTDVGIQYF
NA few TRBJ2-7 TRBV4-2 TGTGCCAGCAGCCAAGAGAGTAAGATCTACGAGCAGTACTTC CASSQESKIYEQYF
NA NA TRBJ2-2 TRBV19 TGTGCCAGTAGTATGCCTGGGTTGAACACCGGGGAGCTGTTTTTT CASSMPGLNTGELFF
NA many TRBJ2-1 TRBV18 TGTGCCAGCTCACCACAGGGCAGGTACAATGAGCAGTTCTTC CASSPQGRYNEQFF
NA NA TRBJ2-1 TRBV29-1 TGCAGCGTGACGGTGGGTACCGACGGGGGTGAGCAGTTCTTC CSVTVGTDGGEQFF
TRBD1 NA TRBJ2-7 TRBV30 TGTGCCTGGACGCCTACAGGGGTGGAGGACGAGCAGTACTTC CAWTPTGVEDEQYF
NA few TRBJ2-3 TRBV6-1 TGTGCCAGCAGTGACTCGGACGGAACAGATACGCAGTATTTT CASSDSDGTDTQYF
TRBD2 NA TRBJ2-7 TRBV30 TGTGCCTGGAACCAACTAGCGGGAGGGTACGAGCAGTACTTC CAWNQLAGGYEQYF
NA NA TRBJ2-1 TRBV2 TGTGCCAGCAGCCAAGTAGCGCCTTATGAGCAGTTCTTC CASSQVAPYEQFF
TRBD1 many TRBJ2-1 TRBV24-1 TGTGCCACCAGTGACCCTGGGCCAGGGGGCCATGAGCAGTTCTTC CATSDPGPGGHEQFF
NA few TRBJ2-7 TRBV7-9 TGTGCCAGCAGCCCAGCTAGAGGGGTGGGTGAGCAGTACTTC CASSPARGVGEQYF
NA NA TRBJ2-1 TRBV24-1 TGTGCCACCAGTGAAGACCCAGGGGGGGGGGATGAGCAGTTCTTC CATSEDPGGGDEQFF
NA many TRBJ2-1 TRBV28 TGTGCCAGCACCTCCTCGGGGGGCGCGTCCTACAATGAGCAGTTCTTC CASTSSGGASYNEQFF
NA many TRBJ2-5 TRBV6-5 TGTGCCAGCAGTTACTCGACGGGAGCAAAGGAGACCCAGTACTTC CASSYSTGAKETQYF
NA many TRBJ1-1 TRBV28 TGTGCCAGCAGGGGACTGACAGGCACTGAAGCTTTCTTT CASRGLTGTEAFF
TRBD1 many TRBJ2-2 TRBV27 TGTGCCAGCACGGAACAGGGGGCTAGCACGGAGCTGTTTTTT CASTEQGASTELFF
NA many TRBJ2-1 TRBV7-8 TGTGCCAGCAGCTTTCCGACCGCCGACAATGAGCAGTTCTTC CASSFPTADNEQFF
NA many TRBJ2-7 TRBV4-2 TGTGCCAGCAGCCAAGAAGTGGGACTGGAGAGGTCCGAGCAGTACTTC CASSQEVGLERSEQYF
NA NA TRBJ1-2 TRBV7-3 TGTGCCAGCGAGAGGCAAGTCTATGGCTACACCTTC CASERQVYGYTF